This T cell receptor beta chain came from a study of shared clonotypes between healthy human individuals. Whole-study context: Three plates were used per donor for CD4 naive, three for CD4 memory, two for CD8 naive and one for CD8 memory.

The trim removed 6 bases at V and 4 bases at J, leaving 5 bases unmatched. CDR1 is ENHRY, CDR2 SYGVKD, per germline. The CDR3 is 14 amino acids. Profiling relied on immunoSEQ multiplex PCR, and the TCRdb table lists in-frame clones only, not all of them. This sample yields about 770,000 clones, of which around 70% are seen a single time; under 2% belongs to the top ten. CD45RA-negative memory and CD45RA+ naive subsets were split from the CD4+ cells. Points from the study as a whole: Despite large depth, sorted-subset datasets appeared incompletely sequenced. In a handful of donors, around 4.5% of naive CD4 clonotypes appeared in common.

This clone has more than one count but fewer than ten. Its specificity is not known. The sample carries other DNA sequences with the same CDR3. Sequencing used memory CD4+ T cells sorted from blood. The sample's subset: CD45RA-negative fraction. The sequence was obtained from a woman aged 30 to 39 in good health. The chain combines TRBV10-3 with TRBJ1-5; TRBD1 matches at 8 bases. CDR3 in amino acids: CAIRGQGGNQPQHF. CDR3 DNA sequence: TGTGCCATCAGAGGACAGGGAGGAAATCAGCCCCAGCATTTT.